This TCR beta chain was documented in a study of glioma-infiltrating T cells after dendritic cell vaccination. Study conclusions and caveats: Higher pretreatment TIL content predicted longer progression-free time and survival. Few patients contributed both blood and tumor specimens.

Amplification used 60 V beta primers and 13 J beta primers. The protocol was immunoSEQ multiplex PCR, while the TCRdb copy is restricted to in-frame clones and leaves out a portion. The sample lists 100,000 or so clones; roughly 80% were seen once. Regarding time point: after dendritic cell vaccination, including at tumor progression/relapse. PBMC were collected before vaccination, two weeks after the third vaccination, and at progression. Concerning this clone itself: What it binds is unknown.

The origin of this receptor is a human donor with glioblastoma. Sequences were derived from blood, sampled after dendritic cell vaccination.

CDR3 in DNA: TGTGCCAGCAGCTCCTTGGATCAGGGGGACCAGTACTTC. Amino acid sequence: CASSSLDQGDQYF. This chain joins TRBV7-6 and TRBJ2-7; TRBD1 matches 7 bases. The trim removed 4 bases at V and 10 bases at J, leaving 10 bases unmatched. The germline V gene has CDR1 SGHVS and CDR2 FNYEAQ. This CDR3 region has 13 residues.